This entry lists 10 T cell receptor beta chains sequenced from one sample in a study of blood T cell repertoires in COVID-19. Sequencing was performed with immunoSEQ multiplex PCR; in TCRdb, only in-frame clones are kept and a portion is missing. The table records around 250,000 clones, 65% to 90% of them present only once. The specimen sequenced was peripheral blood. The source of these receptors is a middle-aged man with active or convalescent COVID-19.

The count of this clone is one. The chain is built from TRBV19 and TRBJ1-1, with 7 bases aligning to TRBD1. The V gene's germline CDR1 is LNHDA and CDR2 SQIVND (reference sequence). This CDR3 spans 15 amino acids. V lost 3 bases, J lost 0 bases, and 4 bases stayed unmatched. The CDR3 spells CASSIGQEMNTEAFF. As DNA, the CDR3 is TGTGCCAGTAGTATCGGACAGGAGATGAACACTGAAGCTTTCTTT.

The chain links TRBV25-1 to TRBJ2-5, with 8 positions matching TRBD1. The CDR3 spans 14 residues. Trimming took 2 bases from V and 5 from J; bases not matched to a gene: 4. CDR1 and CDR2 from the germline V gene are MGHDK and SYGVNS. CDR3 nucleotide sequence: TGTGCCAGCAGTGAACCAGGGGGCCTGGAGACCCAGTACTTC. Amino acids: CASSEPGGLETQYF. Together with reference TRBV25-1 and TRBJ2-5, the CDR3 gives the full variable domain: EADIYQTPRYLVIGTGKKITLECSQTMGHDKMYWYQQDPGMELHLIHYSYGVNSTEKGDLSSESTVSRIRTEHFPLTLESARPSHTSQYLCASSEPGGLETQYFGPGTRLLVL.

The chain couples TRBV5-6 to TRBJ2-6; 7 bases are a match to TRBD1. The germline V gene encodes CDR1 SGHDT and CDR2 YYEEEE. After removal of 5 bases from V and 0 bases from J, the junction contained 8 bases not matched to a gene. The CDR3 extends over 17 amino acids. CDR3 DNA: TGTGCCAGCAGTCCCGGGACAGCTCCCTCTGGGGCCAACGTCCTGACTTTC. Translated, it gives CASSPGTAPSGANVLTF.

The V and J genes are TRBV18 and TRBJ2-1, with D perhaps TRBD2 (7 bases). The CDR3 sequence is 16 residues long. The germline V gene has CDR1 KGHSH and CDR2 LQKENI. V was cut by 3 bases and J by 7 bases, with 19 bases left in between. CDR3 protein: CASSPNLADSSNEQFF. The CDR3 DNA follows: TGTGCCAGCTCACCGAATCTAGCGGACAGCTCGAATGAGCAGTTCTTC.

This clone appeared once. The chain combines TRBV2 with TRBJ2-1; 8 positions match TRBD2. Trimming cost V 8 bases and J 3 bases; bases outside gene matches: 9. CDR3 size: 15 residues. Germline V gene data show CDR1 as SNHLY and CDR2 as FYNNEI. The CDR3 spells CASGAAGAGYNEQFF. CDR3 coding DNA: TGTGCCAGCGGGGCAGCGGGAGCCGGCTACAATGAGCAGTTCTTC. Full variable domain (remainder filled in from reference TRBV2 and TRBJ2-1): EPEVTQTPSHQVTQMGQEVILRCVPISNHLYFYWYRQILGQKVEFLVSFYNNEISEKSEIFDDQFSVERPDGSNFTLKIRSTKLEDSAMYFCASGAAGAGYNEQFFGPGTRLTVL.

This clone appeared a single time. The genes are TRBV12-5 and TRBJ2-5; D might be TRBD2 (6 bases). Germline-derived CDR1 and CDR2 are LGHNT and FRNRAP. Trimming took off 5 bases at V and 1 base at J, with 11 bases between the two ends. The CDR3 contains 14 residues. CDR3 sequence: CASGPGGVQETQYF. The CDR3 bases are TGTGCTAGTGGTCCCGGCGGGGTCCAAGAGACCCAGTACTTC. The whole variable domain, filled in from reference TRBV12-5 and TRBJ2-5, reads DARVTQTPRHKVTEMGQEVTMRCQPILGHNTVFWYRQTMMQGLELLAYFRNRAPLDDSGMPKDRFSAEMPDATLATLKIQPSEPRDSAVYFCASGPGGVQETQYFGPGTRLLVL.

This chain connects TRBV5-1 to TRBJ2-1, with 7 bases matching TRBD2. J was trimmed by 0 bases and V by 6 bases; bases with no gene match: 6. This CDR3 is 15 amino acids long. Germline V gene data show CDR1 as SGHRS and CDR2 as YFSETQ. Here the CDR3 DNA reads TGCGCCAGCAACCTAGCGGTGAGCTCCTACAATGAGCAGTTCTTC. Translated, it gives CASNLAVSSYNEQFF. The complete variable domain, with remaining parts taken from reference TRBV5-1 and TRBJ2-1, reads KAGVTQTPRYLIKTRGQQVTLSCSPISGHRSVSWYQQTPGQGLQFLFEYFSETQRNKGNFPGRFSGRQFSNSRSEMNVSTLELGDSALYLCASNLAVSSYNEQFFGPGTRLTVL.

This clone was detected only once. The genes are TRBV6-6 and TRBJ1-4, with no clear D. Trimming left V 5 bases short and J 7 bases short, with 20 bases between. The CDR3 is made up of 16 amino acids. CDR1 and CDR2 (germline): MNHNY, SVGAGI (reference sequence). The DNA for the CDR3 is TGTGCCAGCAGTCCGATGCGCGTCGAATACGGTGAAAAACTGTTTTTT. It specifies CASSPMRVEYGEKLFF.

The CDR3 DNA sequence: TGTGCCTGGATTGGGGGGGCAAACACTGAAGCTTTCTTT. Encoded protein: CAWIGGANTEAFF. The chain has TRBV30 and TRBJ1-1, with a possible D match to TRBD1 (6 bases). The ends were cut back, 4 bases at V and 2 bases at J, with 11 bases in the middle. CDR3 length equals 13 residues. In germline, CDR1 is GTSNPN, CDR2 SVGIG (reference sequence).

The chain combines TRBV28 with TRBJ1-5; no clear D gene. This CDR3 contains 15 residues. V was shortened by 1 base and J by 5 bases, with 12 bases between the two germline ends. Per germline, CDR1 MDHEN and CDR2 SYDVKM. CDR3 sequence: CASSLLGREYQPQHF. Here the CDR3 DNA reads TGTGCCAGCAGTTTATTGGGCAGAGAGTATCAGCCCCAGCATTTT. Variable domain in full (rest from reference TRBV28 and TRBJ1-5): DVKVTQSSRYLVKRTGEKVFLECVQDMDHENMFWYRQDPGLGLRLIYFSYDVKMKEKGDIPEGYSVSREKKERFSLILESASTNQTSMYLCASSLLGREYQPQHFGDGTRLSIL.